Sequencing of this T cell receptor beta chain was carried out in a study of T-cell reconstitution after alpha-beta-depleted transplantation in children. Points from the study as a whole: Hyperexpanded clones declined; after one year, newly produced T cells mostly supplied diversity. Several hundred expanded graft clones reportedly gave rise to the alpha-beta T cells present about two months after transplant. TCRbeta diversity was high at day 60 in some patients (a result of surviving recipient T cells and thymic progenitors).

During its preparation, the TCRbeta library received unique molecular identifiers. TCRdb used MiXCR to reprocess the PCR reads, holding one entry per CDR3 protein. The table shows about 980,000 distinct CDR3 sequences, with roughly 31% occurring only once. About this clonotype: The antigen remains undetermined.

Trimming removed 6 bases at V and 1 base at J, with 13 bases between. CDR1 is DFQATT and CDR2 is SNEGSKA in the germline V gene (reference sequence). The CDR3 is made up of 14 amino acids. The specimen was PBMCs, mostly from graft donor cells, collected 360 days after TCRalphabeta/CD19-depleted stem cell transplant. V and J are TRBV20-1 and TRBJ2-1; D may be TRBD2 (6 bases). This TCR was recovered from a boy less than two years old who had a stem cell transplant for SCID, so the T cells may come from the graft donor. The CDR3 DNA reads as TGCAGTGCGGCGGGGTTCGTGTCCTACAATGAGCAGTTCTTC. Translating gives CSAAGFVSYNEQFF.